A single sample gave rise to the 19 T cell receptor beta chains below, sequenced in a study of T cell responses to AZD1222 COVID-19 vaccine. Repertoires were generated with immunoSEQ multiplex PCR, while TCRdb's copy carries only in-frame clones and drops some. This table has 130,000 or so clones, 85% to 90% appearing once. The sequenced sample was peripheral blood, obtained on day 0 of AZD1222 vaccination. These receptors all stem from an adult in good health.

The chain employs TRBV5-5 and TRBJ1-1, with 7 bases that match TRBD1. The CDR3 sequence is 15 residues long. Germline-derived CDR1 and CDR2 are SGHKS and YYEKEE (reference sequence). Trimming at V came to 0 bases and at J to 6 bases, leaving 8 bases not matched to a gene. The CDR3 sequence is CASSLEGAKGAEAFF. CDR3 nucleotides: TGTGCCAGCAGCTTGGAGGGGGCCAAGGGGGCTGAAGCTTTCTTT.

The chain joins TRBV10-1 to TRBJ2-1; TRBD1 aligns across 7 bases. Germline V gene data show CDR1 as WNHNN and CDR2 as SYGVQD (reference sequence). V lost 2 bases to trimming and J lost 4 bases; unmatched junction nucleotides: 8. The CDR3 loop spans 16 amino acids. CDR3 nucleotide sequence: TGCGCCAGCAGTGAGCCCCGGGACAGTCTTTACAATGAGCAGTTCTTC. As protein: CASSEPRDSLYNEQFF.

The rearrangement joins TRBV19 to TRBJ2-7, with 11 bases fitting TRBD1. J lost 5 bases, V lost 7 bases, and 4 bases had no gene match. Germline-derived CDR1 and CDR2 are LNHDA and SQIVND (reference sequence). The CDR3 runs 13 residues. CDR3 loop: CASKDRGPDEQYF. CDR3 in DNA: TGTGCCAGTAAGGACAGGGGGCCCGACGAGCAGTACTTC. Full variable domain (rest looked up from reference TRBV19 and TRBJ2-7): DGGITQSPKYLFRKEGQNVTLSCEQNLNHDAMYWYRQDPGQGLRLIYYSQIVNDFQKGDIAEGYSVSREKKESFPLTVTSAQKNPTAFYLCASKDRGPDEQYFGPGTRLTVT.

The genes are TRBV7-2 and TRBJ2-7; D uncertain. V shed 1 base and J shed 2 bases, with 12 bases lying between them. The CDR3 has 15 residues. The germline V gene encodes CDR1 SGHTA and CDR2 FQGNSA. CDR3 sequence reads: CASSLGHSFPYEQYF. CDR3 bases: TGTGCCAGCAGCTTAGGACACAGTTTCCCCTACGAGCAGTACTTC. The full variable domain, its missing parts supplied by reference TRBV7-2 and TRBJ2-7, is GAGVSQSPSNKVTEKGKDVELRCDPISGHTALYWYRQSLGQGLEFLIYFQGNSAPDKSGLPSDRFSAERTGGSVSTLTIQRTQQEDSAVYLCASSLGHSFPYEQYFGPGTRLTVT.

This chain joins TRBV18 and TRBJ1-5, with 9 positions matching TRBD1. The CDR3 contains 14 residues. J gave up 7 bases and V 3 bases, and 4 bases lay outside the gene matches. Germline lookup yields CDR1 KGHSH and CDR2 LQKENI. The CDR3 nucleotides are TGTGCCAGCTCACCGGACAGGGGTCCCCAGCCCCAGCATTTT. Protein: CASSPDRGPQPQHF.

This chain uses TRBV7-9 with TRBJ2-1; TRBD1 matches at 7 bases. V shed 3 bases, J shed 10 bases, and the junction held 9 bases outside the gene matches. There are 14 residues in the CDR3. Germline V gene lookup returns CDR1 SEHNR and CDR2 FQNEAQ (reference sequence). Here the CDR3 reads CASSFGIDRVEQFF. In DNA, the CDR3 is TGTGCCAGCAGCTTCGGCATAGACAGGGTAGAGCAGTTCTTC.

The count of this clone is one. The chain carries TRBV6-1 and TRBJ2-5; D is uncertain. Germline lookup yields CDR1 MNHNS and CDR2 SASEGT. V was cut by 1 base and J by 1 base, with 7 bases left in between. This CDR3 has 14 amino acids. The CDR3 DNA follows: TGTGCCAGCAGTGAAGGAGTGGCCCAAGAGACCCAGTACTTC. This codes for CASSEGVAQETQYF.

The rearrangement links TRBV2 to TRBJ1-5, with TRBD1 matching 7 bases. The trim removed 6 bases at V and 4 bases at J, leaving 6 bases unmatched. Germline values: CDR1 SNHLY, CDR2 FYNNEI. This CDR3 comprises 14 residues. The CDR3 DNA follows: TGTGCCAGCAGGGGGGGGACAGCGAATCAGCCCCAGCATTTT. Translation: CASRGGTANQPQHF.

This chain links TRBV28 with TRBJ2-2; D possibly corresponds to TRBD2 (6 bases). V was pared by 2 bases and J by 4 bases, with 11 bases between. CDR1 and CDR2 from the germline V gene are MDHEN and SYDVKM. The CDR3 is 15 amino acids. CDR3 amino acids: CASSLSRGVTGELFF. Here the CDR3 DNA reads TGTGCCAGCAGTTTAAGCCGCGGGGTCACCGGGGAGCTGTTTTTT.

The chain joins TRBV11-3 to TRBJ1-2; 7 bases line up with TRBD1. Germline trimming cut 0 bases from V and 5 bases from J; bases unmatched to any gene: 12. Germline CDR1 is SGHNT and CDR2 is YENEEA. The CDR3 runs to 17 residues. The CDR3 sequence: CASSLDDRVASTYGYTF. CDR3 nucleotides: TGTGCCAGCAGCTTAGATGACAGGGTGGCTTCAACTTATGGCTACACCTTC.

The chain is built from TRBV10-3 and TRBJ2-3, with D perhaps TRBD1 or TRBD2 (5 bases each). The V end lost 4 bases, the J end lost 2 bases, and 13 bases lay between the germline ends. CDR3 length equals 15 residues. In germline, CDR1 is ENHRY, CDR2 SYGVKD. The CDR3 nucleotides are TGTGCCATCAGTGCCGGAAGAGGGGTCACAGATACGCAGTATTTT. It yields the protein CAISAGRGVTDTQYF.

This clone was detected only a few times. The rearrangement links TRBV5-8 to TRBJ2-7; tentatively, D is TRBD1 or TRBD2 (5 bases each). The CDR3 runs 15 residues. V lost 3 bases to trimming and J lost 5 bases, with 18 bases between them. Germline V gene data show CDR1 as SGHTS and CDR2 as YDEGEE. For the CDR3, the DNA is TGTGCCAGCAGCTCTTGGGGGAGTGGGCTTGACGAGCAGTACTTC. This encodes CASSSWGSGLDEQYF.

The chain uses TRBV5-1 and TRBJ1-1; D gene ambiguous. This CDR3 contains 14 residues. From germline, CDR1 is SGHRS and CDR2 YFSETQ. V shed 4 bases and J shed 2 bases, with 12 bases lying between them. The CDR3 loop reads CASSRPDPNTEAFF. CDR3 in DNA: TGCGCCAGCAGCCGGCCAGACCCTAACACTGAAGCTTTCTTT.

This chain connects TRBV7-2 to TRBJ1-2; TRBD1 aligns across 7 bases. Per the germline V gene, CDR1 is SGHTA and CDR2 is FQGNSA. The CDR3 is made up of 13 amino acids. The V gene end was trimmed by 4 bases and the J gene end by 2 bases; junction bases not matched to a gene: 1. The CDR3 loop is CASSSGQNYGYTF. The CDR3 DNA is TGTGCCAGCAGCTCGGGACAGAACTATGGCTACACCTTC.

The J gene is TRBJ1-1, the V gene TRBV15, with D hard to call. Germline V CDR1 and CDR2: LNHNV, YYDKDF (reference sequence). The CDR3 is 13 amino acids. The V and J ends lost 7 bases and 2 bases respectively, with 11 bases between them. CDR3 nucleotides: TGTGCCACCACCAACGCATTAAACACTGAAGCTTTCTTT. Amino acid sequence: CATTNALNTEAFF.

V gene TRBV2 combines with J gene TRBJ2-1; D is undetermined. Between the trimmed V and J ends, which lost 0 bases and 15 bases, there was a span of 12 bases. CDR3 length equals 12 residues. Looked up from germline, CDR1 is SNHLY and CDR2 is FYNNEI. CDR3 sequence (DNA): TGTGCCAGCAGTGAAGCCAAGGGTAGTAGGTTCTTC. Translating it yields CASSEAKGSRFF. Filled out from reference TRBV2 and TRBJ2-1, the complete variable domain reads EPEVTQTPSHQVTQMGQEVILRCVPISNHLYFYWYRQILGQKVEFLVSFYNNEISEKSEIFDDQFSVERPDGSNFTLKIRSTKLEDSAMYFCASSEAKGSRFFGPGTRLTVL.

This chain uses TRBV9 with TRBJ1-2; possible D gene TRBD1, 6 bases. Between the trimmed V and J ends, which lost 1 base and 7 bases, there was a span of 20 bases. Germline CDR1 SGDLS, CDR2 YYNGEE. This CDR3 has 16 residues. In nucleotides, the CDR3 is TGTGCCAGCAGCGTAAATTTGGACAGCTTATCTGGTGGCTACACCTTC. Its translation: CASSVNLDSLSGGYTF.

This clone occurred once. The genes are TRBV28 and TRBJ2-6; no clear D. Trimming pared 2 bases from V and 0 bases from J, leaving 5 bases between. CDR3 length: 15 residues. CDR1 is MDHEN, CDR2 SYDVKM, per germline. CDR3 protein: CASSLQVSGANVLTF. In nucleotides, the CDR3 is TGTGCCAGCAGTTTACAGGTCTCTGGGGCCAACGTCCTGACTTTC.

This clone was picked up one time. The chain carries TRBV5-6 and TRBJ2-7; tentative D call: TRBD1 (6 bases). The V end lost 4 bases, the J end lost 2 bases, and 13 bases lay between the germline ends. Germline CDR1 and CDR2: SGHDT and YYEEEE. The CDR3 sequence is 14 residues long. This CDR3 is CASSAPGQTYEQYF. CDR3 nucleotides: TGTGCCAGCAGCGCCCCGGGACAAACCTACGAGCAGTACTTC.